The 30 T cell receptor beta chains given below trace back to one sample, sequenced in a study of T cell responses to AZD1222 COVID-19 vaccine. Profiled with immunoSEQ multiplex PCR; TCRdb holds only in-frame clones, not every one. The sample yields under 200,000 clones, approximately 90% seen once. The source material was peripheral blood, sampled on day 0 of AZD1222 vaccination. The receptors originated from an adult in good health.

The chain employs TRBV10-1 and TRBJ2-1; D gene unclear. The germline V gene has CDR1 WNHNN and CDR2 SYGVQD (reference sequence). Between the trimmed V and J ends, which lost 5 bases and 8 bases, there was a span of 16 bases. The CDR3 runs 14 residues. The CDR3 loop is CASSCTTIGDEQFF. The CDR3 coding sequence is TGCGCCAGCAGTTGTACCACCATCGGCGATGAGCAGTTCTTC.

This rearrangement joins TRBV4-1 to TRBJ1-5; 7 bases fit TRBD1. CDR1 and CDR2 from the germline V gene are MGHRA and YSYEKL. The CDR3 has 16 amino acids. V trimming: 3 bases; J trimming: 2 bases; junction bases outside the gene matches: 7. CDR3 region: CASSQPNRGGNQPQHF. The CDR3 DNA reads as TGCGCCAGCAGCCAGCCCAACAGGGGTGGCAATCAGCCCCAGCATTTT.

This chain links TRBV30 with TRBJ1-6, with 7 bases that match TRBD1. With V trimmed by 1 base and J by 11 bases, 5 bases remained unmatched. This CDR3 is 13 amino acids long. CDR1 is GTSNPN, CDR2 SVGIG, per germline (reference sequence). The CDR3 protein is CAWSEGGRTPLHF. For the CDR3, the DNA is TGTGCCTGGAGTGAAGGGGGCAGGACACCCCTCCACTTT.

V gene TRBV11-2 combines with J gene TRBJ1-1; no reliable D call. Germline-derived CDR1 and CDR2 are SGHAT and FQNNGV. There are 13 residues in the CDR3. Trimming shortened V by 4 bases and J by 7 bases, and 13 bases separated the two germline ends. The CDR3 protein is CASSSSDGDEAFF. DNA of the CDR3: TGTGCCAGCAGCTCCTCGGACGGAGATGAAGCTTTCTTT.

The genes are TRBV6-5 and TRBJ1-2; 8 bases align to TRBD1. Germline V gene sequence: CDR1 MNHEY, CDR2 SVGAGI. After removal of 2 bases from V and 8 bases from J, the junction contained 7 bases not matched to a gene. The CDR3 extends over 14 amino acids. Here the CDR3 DNA reads TGTGCCAGCAGTTACACCCAGGGGGCGGGAGGCTACACCTTC. As protein: CASSYTQGAGGYTF.

The chain is built from TRBV5-1 and TRBJ2-7, with 7 bases lining up with TRBD1. This CDR3 contains 14 residues. The V gene end was trimmed by 1 base and the J gene end by 4 bases; junction bases not matched to a gene: 5. Germline lookup yields CDR1 SGHRS and CDR2 YFSETQ. The CDR3 loop reads CASSLSDRAYEQYF. The CDR3 DNA follows: TGCGCCAGCAGCTTGTCCGACAGGGCTTACGAGCAGTACTTC. Full variable domain (missing parts from reference TRBV5-1 and TRBJ2-7): KAGVTQTPRYLIKTRGQQVTLSCSPISGHRSVSWYQQTPGQGLQFLFEYFSETQRNKGNFPGRFSGRQFSNSRSEMNVSTLELGDSALYLCASSLSDRAYEQYFGPGTRLTVT.

The V gene is TRBV6-1, the J gene TRBJ2-1; D is ambiguous. This CDR3 has 18 amino acids. Germline V gene data show CDR1 as MNHNS and CDR2 as SASEGT. Trimming removed 1 base at V and 0 bases at J, with 16 bases between. CDR3 DNA sequence: TGTGCCAGCAGTGAAGAAGGGATTGGGCAGAGCTCCTACAATGAGCAGTTCTTC. It specifies CASSEEGIGQSSYNEQFF.

The chain carries TRBV18 and TRBJ1-3; D is undetermined. V lost 3 bases and J 0 bases, leaving 15 bases between the germline ends. The CDR3 has 17 amino acids. Looked up from germline, CDR1 is KGHSH and CDR2 is LQKENI. In nucleotides, the CDR3 is TGTGCCAGCTCACCTAGGGATCGACAAAACTCTGGAAACACCATATATTTT. Its protein product is CASSPRDRQNSGNTIYF.

This clone was detected many times. The chain recombines TRBV21-1 with TRBJ1-3; TRBD1 reflects the table's D call only, with no check against the DNA. TRBV21-1 is shown as a pseudogene. The CDR3 covers 17 residues. CDR3 coding DNA: TGTGCCAGCAGCAAAGTCCAAGGGGGCATCGCTGGAAACACCATATATTTT. Its protein product is CASSKVQGGIAGNTIYF.

J is TRBJ2-7 and V is TRBV28; TRBD2 matches 11 bases. The CDR3 length is 21 residues. From germline, CDR1 is MDHEN and CDR2 SYDVKM. J gave up 2 bases and V 7 bases, and 25 bases lay outside the gene matches. In DNA form, the CDR3 reads TGTGCCAGCAACACTCACCTAGGGGGCAAGTCCGGGACTAGCGGTGCCTACGAGCAGTACTTC. This gives the protein CASNTHLGGKSGTSGAYEQYF.

The rearrangement uses TRBV6-2 or TRBV6-3 and TRBJ1-4; D not certain. The germline V gene encodes CDR1 MNHEY and CDR2 SVGEGT. Between the trimmed V and J ends, which lost 2 bases and 8 bases, there was a span of 15 bases. This CDR3 spans 15 amino acids. Here the CDR3 DNA reads TGTGCCAGCAGTTACCGGACGGATCGGGCCGAAAAACTGTTTTTT. It encodes CASSYRTDRAEKLFF.

This sequence joins TRBV6-1 and TRBJ2-7; the match to TRBD1 covers 8 bases. The CDR3 runs 16 residues. CDR1 and CDR2 from the germline V gene are MNHNS and SASEGT. The junction had 10 bases not matched to a gene; V was cut back by 2 bases and J by 4 bases. The CDR3 sequence is CASSERVVRTGYEQYF. The DNA for the CDR3 is TGTGCCAGCAGTGAAAGGGTAGTTAGGACAGGGTACGAGCAGTACTTC.

The chain joins TRBV25-1 to TRBJ2-3, with 8 bases that match TRBD1. Germline CDR1 reads MGHDK; CDR2 reads SYGVNS. CDR3 length equals 16 residues. J lost 5 bases, V lost 1 base, and 8 bases had no gene match. DNA for the CDR3: TGTGCCAGCAGTGAATGGGGGCAGGGGGCGAGAGATACGCAGTATTTT. Translation gives CASSEWGQGARDTQYF.

V usage is TRBV28 and J usage is TRBJ2-7; the D gene is possibly TRBD2 (6 bases). CDR1 and CDR2 from the germline V gene are MDHEN and SYDVKM. Trimming removed 6 bases from V and 4 bases from J, with 13 bases in between. CDR3 length: 13 residues. The CDR3 is CASSPSGSYEQYF. For the CDR3, the DNA is TGTGCCAGCAGCCCGAGCGGGTCATACGAGCAGTACTTC.

This clone was detected once. The V call is TRBV28, the J call TRBJ1-6; TRBD1 aligns across 9 bases. This CDR3 region has 16 residues. V was clipped by 7 bases and J by 10 bases; unmatched bases: 14. Germline V lookup: CDR1 MDHEN, CDR2 SYDVKM. CDR3 DNA: TGTGCCAGCATTCCGACCGGGACAGGGTTATACTCACCCCTCCACTTT. Protein: CASIPTGTGLYSPLHF.

The V gene is TRBV19, the J gene TRBJ1-5; D perhaps matches TRBD1 (5 bases). The ends were cut back, 4 bases at V and 2 bases at J, with 15 bases in the middle. Germline CDR1 LNHDA, CDR2 SQIVND (reference sequence). The CDR3 contains 16 residues. The CDR3 nucleotides read TGTGCCAGTAGTACCGGTTGGGGGGAACGCAATCAGCCCCAGCATTTT. It codes for CASSTGWGERNQPQHF.

V usage is TRBV6-4 and J usage is TRBJ2-2, with TRBD1 as a possible D gene (5 bases). The V end lost 2 bases, the J end lost 1 base, and 5 bases lay between the germline ends. The CDR3 sequence is 14 residues long. Germline V gene data show CDR1 as MRHNA and CDR2 as SNTAGT. The CDR3 nucleotides are TGTGCCAGCAGTGACAGGGGGAACACCGGGGAGCTGTTTTTT. This gives the protein CASSDRGNTGELFF.

The genes are TRBV25-1 and TRBJ2-7; tentatively, D is TRBD2 (6 bases). The CDR3 is 14 amino acids. Trimming pared 3 bases from V and 5 bases from J, leaving 14 bases between. CDR1 and CDR2 from the germline V gene are MGHDK and SYGVNS. Written as DNA, the CDR3 is TGTGCCAGCAGTGAGGACTACCCGGGAAACGAGCAGTACTTC. Residues: CASSEDYPGNEQYF.

V usage is TRBV5-1 and J usage is TRBJ1-3; no clear D gene. The CDR3 length is 14 residues. V was clipped by 2 bases and J by 2 bases, with 8 bases between them. CDR1 SGHRS and CDR2 YFSETQ come from the germline V gene. CDR3 bases: TGCGCCAGCAGCTTTGACACTCCTGGAAACACCATATATTTT. Its translation is CASSFDTPGNTIYF. The whole variable domain, filled in from reference TRBV5-1 and TRBJ1-3, reads KAGVTQTPRYLIKTRGQQVTLSCSPISGHRSVSWYQQTPGQGLQFLFEYFSETQRNKGNFPGRFSGRQFSNSRSEMNVSTLELGDSALYLCASSFDTPGNTIYFGEGSWLTVV.

The chain links TRBV28 to TRBJ2-5, with 7 bases lining up with TRBD1. There are 14 residues in the CDR3. With 5 bases clipped from V and 5 bases from J, the junction kept 8 bases outside the gene matches. Germline V gene sequence: CDR1 MDHEN, CDR2 SYDVKM. CDR3 sequence (DNA): TGTGCCAGCAGTCCATCTGACAGGGCTGAGACCCAGTACTTC. As protein: CASSPSDRAETQYF.

The chain recombines TRBV28 with TRBJ1-1; D unresolved. The germline CDR1 and CDR2 sequences are MDHEN and SYDVKM. V dropped 7 bases and J dropped 1 base, with 13 bases sitting between them. This CDR3 comprises 14 residues. CDR3 sequence: CASTLGRSNTEAFF. The CDR3 DNA follows: TGTGCCAGCACCCTGGGGAGATCGAACACTGAAGCTTTCTTT.

The chain links TRBV11-3 to TRBJ1-6; D gene unclear. CDR1 and CDR2 from the germline V gene are SGHNT and YENEEA. The V gene lost 2 bases and the J gene lost 7 bases, with 6 bases spanning the gap. The CDR3 loop spans 13 amino acids. CDR3 sequence: CASSLKGNSPLHF. CDR3 nucleotide sequence: TGTGCCAGCAGCTTAAAAGGGAATTCACCCCTCCACTTT.

V is TRBV28 and J is TRBJ2-7; 12 nucleotides match TRBD1. The junction had 5 bases not matched to a gene; V was cut back by 2 bases and J by 6 bases. This CDR3 is 15 amino acids long. Germline V gene data show CDR1 as MDHEN and CDR2 as SYDVKM. In nucleotides, the CDR3 is TGTGCCAGCAGTTTAATGGGACAGGGGGCTCTCGAGCAGTACTTC. Translating it yields CASSLMGQGALEQYF.

The CDR3 DNA sequence: TGTGCCACCAGTGACCGGAGACAGGGCCCCGGTGGCTACACCTTC. It yields the protein CATSDRRQGPGGYTF. J is TRBJ1-2 and V is TRBV24-1, with 7 nucleotides matching TRBD1. V lost 4 bases, J lost 7 bases, and 11 bases stayed unmatched. The V gene's germline CDR1 is KGHDR and CDR2 SFDVKD. This CDR3 contains 15 residues.

J is TRBJ2-7 and V is TRBV30, with TRBD1 matching 10 bases. J was trimmed by 4 bases and V by 0 bases; bases with no gene match: 6. The CDR3 totals 15 residues. The germline V gene has CDR1 GTSNPN and CDR2 SVGIG (reference sequence). The CDR3 reads CAWSVSGTGVYEQYF. Written as DNA, the CDR3 is TGTGCCTGGAGTGTATCTGGGACAGGGGTTTACGAGCAGTACTTC.

The J gene is TRBJ2-3, the V gene TRBV19; 8 bases line up with TRBD2. The J segment lost 6 bases and the V segment lost 3 bases, leaving 5 bases of the junction unmatched. The germline CDR1 and CDR2 sequences are LNHDA and SQIVND (reference sequence). The CDR3 consists of 14 residues. Written as DNA, the CDR3 is TGTGCCAGTAGTATGGTGGCTAGCGGGGATACGCAGTATTTT. It is translated as CASSMVASGDTQYF.

The chain has TRBV3-1 (or the pseudogene TRBV3-2) and TRBJ2-1; D possibly corresponds to TRBD1 (6 bases). The germline V gene encodes CDR1 LGHDT and CDR2 YNNKEL (reference sequence). This CDR3 spans 11 amino acids. Deletions cut 3 bases from V and 10 bases from J, with 7 bases between. The DNA for the CDR3 is TGTGCCAGCAGCCACGACAGGGAGCAGTTCTTC. It yields the protein CASSHDREQFF.

This chain links TRBV9 with TRBJ2-1; maybe TRBD2 (7 bases). V shed 3 bases and J shed 0 bases, with 22 bases lying between them. CDR3 length: 19 amino acids. Per the germline V gene, CDR1 is SGDLS and CDR2 is YYNGEE. CDR3 sequence: CASSARGASGVSSYNEQFF. CDR3 nucleotide sequence: TGTGCCAGCAGCGCCCGGGGGGCTAGCGGAGTTAGCTCCTACAATGAGCAGTTCTTC.

V and J are TRBV24-1 and TRBJ1-5, with D unresolved. CDR3 size: 15 residues. The germline V gene encodes CDR1 KGHDR and CDR2 SFDVKD. The V gene lost 3 bases and the J gene lost 0 bases, with 8 bases spanning the gap. The CDR3 here is CATSDRTASNQPQHF. Here the CDR3 DNA reads TGTGCCACCAGTGATCGTACGGCTAGCAATCAGCCCCAGCATTTT.

The chain uses TRBV7-2 and TRBJ2-7, with 8 bases fitting TRBD2. In germline, CDR1 is SGHTA, CDR2 FQGNSA. J was trimmed by 3 bases and V by 2 bases; bases with no gene match: 9. The CDR3 is 16 amino acids. The CDR3 DNA reads as TGTGCCAGCAGCTTAATCTCCACTAGCGGAGACTACGAGCAGTACTTC. Protein product: CASSLISTSGDYEQYF. Variable domain in full (rest from reference TRBV7-2 and TRBJ2-7): GAGVSQSPSNKVTEKGKDVELRCDPISGHTALYWYRQSLGQGLEFLIYFQGNSAPDKSGLPSDRFSAERTGGSVSTLTIQRTQQEDSAVYLCASSLISTSGDYEQYFGPGTRLTVT.